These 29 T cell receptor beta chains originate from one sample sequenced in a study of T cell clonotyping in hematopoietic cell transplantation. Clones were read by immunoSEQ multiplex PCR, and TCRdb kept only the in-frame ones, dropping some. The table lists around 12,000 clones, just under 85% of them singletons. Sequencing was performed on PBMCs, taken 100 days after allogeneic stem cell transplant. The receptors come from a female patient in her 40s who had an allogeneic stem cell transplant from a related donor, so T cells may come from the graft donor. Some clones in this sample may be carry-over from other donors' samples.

Here the CDR3 reads CASSRQETQYF. The CDR3 nucleotides are TGTGCCAGCAGCCGTCAAGAGACCCAGTACTTC. The chain is built from TRBV6-5 and TRBJ2-5; unclear D gene. This CDR3 region has 11 residues. Germline V lookup: CDR1 MNHEY, CDR2 SVGAGI. With 6 bases removed from V and 2 bases from J, the gap between germline ends came to 4 bases.

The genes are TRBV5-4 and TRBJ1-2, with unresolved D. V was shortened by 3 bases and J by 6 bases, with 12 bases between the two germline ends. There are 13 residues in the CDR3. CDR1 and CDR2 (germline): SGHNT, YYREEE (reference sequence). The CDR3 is CASSWGELDGYTF. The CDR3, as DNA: TGTGCCAGCAGCTGGGGAGAGTTAGATGGCTACACCTTC.

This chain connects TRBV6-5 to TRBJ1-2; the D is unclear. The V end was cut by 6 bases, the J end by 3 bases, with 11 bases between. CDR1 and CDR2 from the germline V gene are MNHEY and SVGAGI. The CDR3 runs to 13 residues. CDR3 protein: CASRPVSDYGYTF. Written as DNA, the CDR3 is TGTGCCAGCAGACCGGTTAGTGACTATGGCTACACCTTC.

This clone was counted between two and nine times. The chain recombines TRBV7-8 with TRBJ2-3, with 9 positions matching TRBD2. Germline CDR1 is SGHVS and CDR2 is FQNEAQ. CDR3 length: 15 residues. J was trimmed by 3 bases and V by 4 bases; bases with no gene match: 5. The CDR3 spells CASSSVAGVTDTQYF. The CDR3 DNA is TGTGCCAGCAGCTCTGTAGCGGGAGTGACAGATACGCAGTATTTT.

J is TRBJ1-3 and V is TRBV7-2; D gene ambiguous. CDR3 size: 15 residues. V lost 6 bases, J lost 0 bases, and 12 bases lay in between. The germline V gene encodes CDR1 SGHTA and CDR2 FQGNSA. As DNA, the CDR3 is TGTGCCAGCAGTCCTTATTCCGGCTCTGGAAACACCATATATTTT. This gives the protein CASSPYSGSGNTIYF.

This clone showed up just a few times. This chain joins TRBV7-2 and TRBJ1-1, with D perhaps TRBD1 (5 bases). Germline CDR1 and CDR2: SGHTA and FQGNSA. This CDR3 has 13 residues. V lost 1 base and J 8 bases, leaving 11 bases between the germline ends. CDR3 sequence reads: CASSLERGDEAFF. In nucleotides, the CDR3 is TGTGCCAGCAGCTTAGAACGAGGGGACGAAGCTTTCTTT.

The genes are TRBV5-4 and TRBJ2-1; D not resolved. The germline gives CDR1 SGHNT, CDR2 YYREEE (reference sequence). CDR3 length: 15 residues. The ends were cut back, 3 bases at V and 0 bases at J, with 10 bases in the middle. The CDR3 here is CASSYLRNSYNEQFF. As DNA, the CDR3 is TGTGCCAGCAGCTACTTGCGGAACTCCTACAATGAGCAGTTCTTC.

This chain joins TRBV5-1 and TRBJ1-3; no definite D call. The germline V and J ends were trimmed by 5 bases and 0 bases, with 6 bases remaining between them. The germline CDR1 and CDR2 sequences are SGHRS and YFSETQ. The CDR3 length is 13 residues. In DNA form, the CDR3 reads TGCGCCAGCAGGGAAGGCTCTGGAAACACCATATATTTT. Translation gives CASREGSGNTIYF.

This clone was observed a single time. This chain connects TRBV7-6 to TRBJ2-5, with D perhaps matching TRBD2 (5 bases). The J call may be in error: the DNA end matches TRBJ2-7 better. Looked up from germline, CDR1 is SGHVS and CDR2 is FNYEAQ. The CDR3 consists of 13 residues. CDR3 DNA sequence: TGTGCCAGCAGCTTAGCGCGGGTGAGCGAGCAGTACTTC. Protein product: CASSLARVSEQYF.

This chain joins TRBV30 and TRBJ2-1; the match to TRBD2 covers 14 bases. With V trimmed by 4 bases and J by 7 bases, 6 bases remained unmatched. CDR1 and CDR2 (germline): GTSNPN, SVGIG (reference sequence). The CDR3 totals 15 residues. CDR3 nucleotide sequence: TGTGCCTGGACGGGACTAGCGGGAGTCTTGAATGAGCAGTTCTTC. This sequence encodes CAWTGLAGVLNEQFF.

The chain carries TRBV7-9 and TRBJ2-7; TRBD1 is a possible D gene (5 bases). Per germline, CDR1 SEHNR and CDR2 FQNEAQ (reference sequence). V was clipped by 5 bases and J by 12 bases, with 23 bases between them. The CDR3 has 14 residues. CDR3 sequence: CASSPDLDTQPPYF. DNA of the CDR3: TGTGCCAGCAGCCCCGATCTGGACACTCAGCCGCCGTACTTC.

CDR3 sequence: CSSRTGDSGELFF. The CDR3, as DNA: TGCAGCTCAAGGACAGGGGATTCCGGGGAGCTGTTTTTT. This chain joins TRBV29-1 and TRBJ2-2, with 9 nucleotides matching TRBD1. Trimming at V came to 8 bases and at J to 6 bases, leaving 7 bases not matched to a gene. The CDR3 totals 13 residues. CDR1 and CDR2 (germline): SQVTM, ANQGSEA.

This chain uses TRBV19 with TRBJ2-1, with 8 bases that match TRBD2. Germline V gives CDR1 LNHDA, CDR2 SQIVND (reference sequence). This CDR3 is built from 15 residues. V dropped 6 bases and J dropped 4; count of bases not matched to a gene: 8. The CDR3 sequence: CASRGSGTKYNEQFF. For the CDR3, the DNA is TGTGCCAGTAGAGGTAGCGGGACTAAATACAATGAGCAGTTCTTC.

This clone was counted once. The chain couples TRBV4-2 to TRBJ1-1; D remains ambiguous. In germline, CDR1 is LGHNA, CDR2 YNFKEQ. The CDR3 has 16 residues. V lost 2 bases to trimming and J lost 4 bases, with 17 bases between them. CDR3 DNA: TGTGCCAGCAGCCAACCCGATAACATCGAGTTCACTGAAGCTTTCTTT. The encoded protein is CASSQPDNIEFTEAFF.

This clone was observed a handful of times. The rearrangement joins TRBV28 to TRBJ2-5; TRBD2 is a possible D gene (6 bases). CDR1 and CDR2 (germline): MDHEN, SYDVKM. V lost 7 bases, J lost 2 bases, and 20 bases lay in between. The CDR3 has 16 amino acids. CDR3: CASTQRGILGQETQYF. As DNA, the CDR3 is TGTGCCAGCACCCAGCGCGGGATCCTGGGTCAAGAGACCCAGTACTTC.

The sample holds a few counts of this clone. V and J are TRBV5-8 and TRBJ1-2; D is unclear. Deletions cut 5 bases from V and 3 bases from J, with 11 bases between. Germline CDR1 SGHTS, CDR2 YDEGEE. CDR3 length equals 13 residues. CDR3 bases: TGTGCCAGCAGTTGGGCGAATTACTATGGCTACACCTTC. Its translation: CASSWANYYGYTF.

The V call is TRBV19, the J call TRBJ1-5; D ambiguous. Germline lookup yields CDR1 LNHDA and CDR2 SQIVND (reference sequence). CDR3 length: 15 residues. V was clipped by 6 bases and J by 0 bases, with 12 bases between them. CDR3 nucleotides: TGTGCCAGTAGCTCTCTCTCTGGTAGCAATCAGCCCCAGCATTTT. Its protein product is CASSSLSGSNQPQHF.

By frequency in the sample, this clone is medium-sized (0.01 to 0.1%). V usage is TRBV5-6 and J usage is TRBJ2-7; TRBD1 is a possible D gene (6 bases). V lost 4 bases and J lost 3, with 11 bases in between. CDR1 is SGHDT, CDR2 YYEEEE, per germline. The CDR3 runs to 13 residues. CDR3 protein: CASSVDSRYEQYF. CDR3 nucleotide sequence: TGTGCCAGCAGCGTGGACAGTCGCTACGAGCAGTACTTC.

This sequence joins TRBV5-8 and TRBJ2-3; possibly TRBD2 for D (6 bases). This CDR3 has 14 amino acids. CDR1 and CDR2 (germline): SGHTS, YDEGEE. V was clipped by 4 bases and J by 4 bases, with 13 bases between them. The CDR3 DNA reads TGTGCCAGCAGCCCCGACGGGAGCGCAGATACGCAGTATTTT. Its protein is CASSPDGSADTQYF.

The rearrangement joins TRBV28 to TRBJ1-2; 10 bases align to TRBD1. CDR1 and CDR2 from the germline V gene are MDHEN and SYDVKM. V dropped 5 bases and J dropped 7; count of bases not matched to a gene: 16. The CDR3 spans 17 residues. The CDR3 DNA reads TGTGCCAGCAGTCTCATCCAGACAGGGGGCCTTAGAGGTGGCTACACCTTC. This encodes CASSLIQTGGLRGGYTF.

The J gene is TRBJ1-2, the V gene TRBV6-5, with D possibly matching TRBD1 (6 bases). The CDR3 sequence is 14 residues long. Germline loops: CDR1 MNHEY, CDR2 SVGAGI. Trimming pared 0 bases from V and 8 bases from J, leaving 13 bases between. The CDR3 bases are TGTGCCAGCAGTTACTCAGAACAGGGCGGCGGCTACACCTTC. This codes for CASSYSEQGGGYTF.

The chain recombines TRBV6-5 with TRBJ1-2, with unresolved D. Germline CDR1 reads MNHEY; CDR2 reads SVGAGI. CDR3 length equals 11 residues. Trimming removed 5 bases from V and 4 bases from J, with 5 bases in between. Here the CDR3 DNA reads TGTGCCAGCAGTGGCGGCTATGGCTACACCTTC. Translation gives CASSGGYGYTF.

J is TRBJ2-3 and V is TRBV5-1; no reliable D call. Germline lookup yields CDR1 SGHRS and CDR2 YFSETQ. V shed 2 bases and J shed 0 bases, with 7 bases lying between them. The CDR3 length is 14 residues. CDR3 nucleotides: TGCGCCAGCAGCTTCGGGCACAGCACAGATACGCAGTATTTT. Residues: CASSFGHSTDTQYF.

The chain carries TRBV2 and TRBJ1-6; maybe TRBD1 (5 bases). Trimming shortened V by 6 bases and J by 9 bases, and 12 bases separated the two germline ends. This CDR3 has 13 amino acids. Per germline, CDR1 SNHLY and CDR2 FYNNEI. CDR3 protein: CASRGEEISPLHF. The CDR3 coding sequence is TGTGCCAGCAGAGGGGAGGAGATTTCACCCCTCCACTTT.

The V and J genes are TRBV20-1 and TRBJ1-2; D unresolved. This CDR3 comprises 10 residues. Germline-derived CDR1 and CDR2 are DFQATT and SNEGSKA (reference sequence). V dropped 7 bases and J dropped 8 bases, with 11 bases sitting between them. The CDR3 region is CSVPAGGYTF. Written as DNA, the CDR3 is TGCAGTGTTCCCGCGGGCGGCTACACCTTC.

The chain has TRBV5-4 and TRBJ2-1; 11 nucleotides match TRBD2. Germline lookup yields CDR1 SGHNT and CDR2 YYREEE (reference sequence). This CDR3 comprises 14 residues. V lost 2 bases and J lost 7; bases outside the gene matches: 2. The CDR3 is CASSFSGRGNEQFF. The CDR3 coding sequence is TGTGCCAGCAGCTTTAGCGGGAGGGGGAATGAGCAGTTCTTC.

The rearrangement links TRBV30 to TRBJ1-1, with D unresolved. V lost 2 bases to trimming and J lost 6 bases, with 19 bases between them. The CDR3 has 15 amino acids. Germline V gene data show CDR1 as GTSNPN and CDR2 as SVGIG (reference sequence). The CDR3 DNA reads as TGTGCCTGGAGTTCTGCGGCAGGCAGAGCATCTGAAGCTTTCTTT. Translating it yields CAWSSAAGRASEAFF.

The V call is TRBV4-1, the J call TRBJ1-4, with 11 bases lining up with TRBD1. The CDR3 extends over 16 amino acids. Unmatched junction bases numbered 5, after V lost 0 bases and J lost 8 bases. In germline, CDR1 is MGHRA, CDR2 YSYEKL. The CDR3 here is CASSQDWTGGKEKLFF. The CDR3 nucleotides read TGCGCCAGCAGCCAAGATTGGACAGGGGGCAAGGAAAAACTGTTTTTT.

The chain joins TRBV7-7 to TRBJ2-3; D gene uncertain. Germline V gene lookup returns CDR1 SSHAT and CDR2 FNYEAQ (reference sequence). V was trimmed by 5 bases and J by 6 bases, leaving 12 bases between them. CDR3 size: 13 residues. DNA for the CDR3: TGTGCCAGCAGCCTACATACTTCGGATACGCAGTATTTT. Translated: CASSLHTSDTQYF.